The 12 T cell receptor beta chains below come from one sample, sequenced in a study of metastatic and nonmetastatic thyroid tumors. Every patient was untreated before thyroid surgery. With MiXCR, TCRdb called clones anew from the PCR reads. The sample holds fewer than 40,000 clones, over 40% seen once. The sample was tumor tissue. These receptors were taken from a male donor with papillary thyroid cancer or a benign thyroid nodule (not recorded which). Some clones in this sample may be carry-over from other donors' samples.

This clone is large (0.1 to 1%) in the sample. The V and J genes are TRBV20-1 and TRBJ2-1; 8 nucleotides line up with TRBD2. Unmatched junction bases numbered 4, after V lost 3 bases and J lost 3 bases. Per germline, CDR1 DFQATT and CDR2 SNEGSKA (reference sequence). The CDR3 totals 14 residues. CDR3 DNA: TGCAGTGCTAGGACTAGCGTCGACTACAATGAGCAGTTCTTC. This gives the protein CSARTSVDYNEQFF.

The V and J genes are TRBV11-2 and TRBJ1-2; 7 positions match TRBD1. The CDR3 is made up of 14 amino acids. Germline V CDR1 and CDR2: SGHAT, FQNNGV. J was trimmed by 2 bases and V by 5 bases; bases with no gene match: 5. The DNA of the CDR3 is TGTGCCAGCAGCCCGGGGACAGCGAACTATGGCTACACCTTC. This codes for CASSPGTANYGYTF.

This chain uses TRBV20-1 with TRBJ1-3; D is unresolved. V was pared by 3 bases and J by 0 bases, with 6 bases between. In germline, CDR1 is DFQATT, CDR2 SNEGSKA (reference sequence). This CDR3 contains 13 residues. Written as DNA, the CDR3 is TGCAGTGCTAGCCAGGACTCTGGAAACACCATATATTTT. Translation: CSASQDSGNTIYF.

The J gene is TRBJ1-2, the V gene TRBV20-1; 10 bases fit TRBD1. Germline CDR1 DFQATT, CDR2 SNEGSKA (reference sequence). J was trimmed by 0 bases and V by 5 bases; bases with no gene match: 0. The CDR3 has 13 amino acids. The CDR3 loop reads CSAGQGANYGYTF. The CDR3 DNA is TGCAGTGCTGGACAGGGGGCTAACTATGGCTACACCTTC.

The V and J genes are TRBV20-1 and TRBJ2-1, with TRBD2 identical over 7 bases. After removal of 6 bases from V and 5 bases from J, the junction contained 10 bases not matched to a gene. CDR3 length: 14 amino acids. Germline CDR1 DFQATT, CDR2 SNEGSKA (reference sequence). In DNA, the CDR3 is TGCAGTGCGAAAACGGGACTACATAACAATGAGCAGTTCTTC. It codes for CSAKTGLHNNEQFF.

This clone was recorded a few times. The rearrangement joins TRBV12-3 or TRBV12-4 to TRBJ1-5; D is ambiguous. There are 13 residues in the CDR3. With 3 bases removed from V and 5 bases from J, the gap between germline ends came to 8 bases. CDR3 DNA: TGTGCCAGCAGTTTGTCGAGGTATCAGCCCCAGCATTTT. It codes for CASSLSRYQPQHF.

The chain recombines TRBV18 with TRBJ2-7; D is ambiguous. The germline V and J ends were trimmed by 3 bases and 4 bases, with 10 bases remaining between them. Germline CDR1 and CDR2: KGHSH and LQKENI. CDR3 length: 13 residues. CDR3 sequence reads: CASSPPDPYEQYF. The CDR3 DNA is TGTGCCAGCTCACCCCCCGACCCATACGAGCAGTACTTC.

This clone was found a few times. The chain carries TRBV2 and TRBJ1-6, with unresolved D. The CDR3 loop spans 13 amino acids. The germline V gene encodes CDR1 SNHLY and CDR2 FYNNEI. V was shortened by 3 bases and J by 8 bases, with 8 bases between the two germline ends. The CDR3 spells CASSDSQYSPLHF. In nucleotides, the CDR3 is TGTGCCAGCAGTGACAGCCAGTATTCACCCCTCCACTTT.

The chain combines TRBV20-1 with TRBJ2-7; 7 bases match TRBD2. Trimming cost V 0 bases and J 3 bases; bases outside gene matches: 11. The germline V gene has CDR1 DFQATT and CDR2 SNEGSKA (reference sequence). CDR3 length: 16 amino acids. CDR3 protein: CSAREKGWTRRYEQYF. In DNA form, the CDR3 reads TGCAGTGCTAGAGAAAAGGGGTGGACTAGACGCTACGAGCAGTACTTC.

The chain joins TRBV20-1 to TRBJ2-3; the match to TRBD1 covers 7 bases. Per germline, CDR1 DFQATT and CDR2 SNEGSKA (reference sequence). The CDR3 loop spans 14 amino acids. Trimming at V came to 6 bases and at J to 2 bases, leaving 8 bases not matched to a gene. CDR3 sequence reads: CSASGDRNTDTQYF. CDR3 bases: TGCAGTGCCAGTGGGGACAGAAACACAGATACGCAGTATTTT.

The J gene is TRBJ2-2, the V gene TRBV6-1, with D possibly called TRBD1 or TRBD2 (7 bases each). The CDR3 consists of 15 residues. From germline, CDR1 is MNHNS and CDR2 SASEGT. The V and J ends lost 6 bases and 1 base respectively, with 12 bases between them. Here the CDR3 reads CASRSGTENTGELFF. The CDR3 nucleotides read TGTGCCAGCAGGAGCGGGACAGAGAACACCGGGGAGCTGTTTTTT.

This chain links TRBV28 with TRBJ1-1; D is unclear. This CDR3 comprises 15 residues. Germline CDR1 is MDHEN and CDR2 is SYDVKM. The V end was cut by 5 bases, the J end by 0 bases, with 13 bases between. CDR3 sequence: CASSLEQAVNTEAFF. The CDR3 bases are TGTGCCAGCAGTCTGGAACAAGCTGTGAACACTGAAGCTTTCTTT. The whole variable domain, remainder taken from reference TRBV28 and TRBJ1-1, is DVKVTQSSRYLVKRTGEKVFLECVQDMDHENMFWYRQDPGLGLRLIYFSYDVKMKEKGDIPEGYSVSREKKERFSLILESASTNQTSMYLCASSLEQAVNTEAFFGQGTRLTVV.